This T cell receptor (beta chain) was identified in a study of T cell responses to AZD1222 COVID-19 vaccine. Overall study findings and caveats: Only six individuals given AZD1222 were seropositive at baseline. It was only after the peak T cell response that any repertoires were sampled. Spike-spanning, vaccine-associated CD4 TCRs were dominant at 160-218 and 743-854. There were mostly white British donors and more females than males, and clonal diversity was possibly underestimated.

TCRdb's copy holds only in-frame clones and misses some; the assay was immunoSEQ multiplex PCR. The sample has about 150,000 clones, 75% to 95% seen once. For this clone: As yet, its antigen is unknown.

This TCR came from an adult who received the AZD1222 COVID-19 vaccine. Sequencing used peripheral blood, obtained 28 days after the second AZD1222 dose.

For the CDR3, the DNA is TGTGCCATCAGCTCACAGGGAGATTCCTACGGCTACACCTTC. Its protein is CAISSQGDSYGYTF. The chain is built from TRBV10-3 and TRBJ1-2; perhaps TRBD1 as D (6 bases). V was cut by 6 bases and J by 8 bases, with 19 bases left in between. The CDR3 is 14 amino acids. CDR1 is ENHRY, CDR2 SYGVKD, per germline.